The 10 T cell receptor beta chains below were found in one sample sequenced in a study of blood T cells in healthy people across ages. Then a second PCR, running about 7 to 11 cycles, was carried out with a sample-barcoded 5' primer and a J-beta primer mix. TCRdb reprocessed the 5' RACE reads via MiXCR and lists one record per CDR3 protein. The sample gives 270,000 or so distinct CDR3 sequences, 25% to 30% of which show up once; 25% to 30% is in the top ten. The specimen sequenced was blood. These receptors were collected from a woman aged 70 to 79 in good health.

V usage is TRBV6-5 and J usage is TRBJ2-7; D is perhaps TRBD1 (6 bases). Between the trimmed V and J ends, which lost 6 bases and 0 bases, there was a span of 15 bases. Germline CDR1 MNHEY, CDR2 SVGAGI. CDR3 length equals 15 residues. CDR3 in DNA: TGTGCCAGCAGGAAACGGGACAAAAGCTCCTACGAGCAGTACTTC. Translated: CASRKRDKSSYEQYF.

The count of this clonotype is one. V usage is TRBV6-6 and J usage is TRBJ1-1, with 7 nucleotides matching TRBD1. The CDR3 is 12 amino acids. The germline V gene has CDR1 MNHNY and CDR2 SVGAGI (reference sequence). With V trimmed by 6 bases and J by 5 bases, 3 bases remained unmatched. The CDR3, as DNA: TGTGCCAGCAGAACAGGGGAGACTGAAGCTTTCTTT. It is translated as CASRTGETEAFF.

The chain combines TRBV7-2 with TRBJ2-3, with 15 bases identical to TRBD2. CDR1 and CDR2 from the germline V gene are SGHTA and FQGNSA. J was trimmed by 0 bases and V by 4 bases; bases with no gene match: 2. The CDR3 has 17 residues. The CDR3, as DNA: TGTGCCAGCAGCTCCGGGACTAGCGGGAGGAGCACAGATACGCAGTATTTT. Protein: CASSSGTSGRSTDTQYF.

The chain links TRBV28 to TRBJ2-6, with 8 bases aligning to TRBD1. This CDR3 region has 15 residues. V shed 6 bases, J shed 4 bases, and the junction held 5 bases outside the gene matches. Germline loops: CDR1 MDHEN, CDR2 SYDVKM. The DNA for the CDR3 is TGTGCCAGCAGACTCCAGGGGGCCGGGGCCAACGTCCTGACTTTC. Translation gives CASRLQGAGANVLTF.

This clonotype was counted a single time. At one end, the junction sequence differs from germline, possibly due to a read error. The genes are TRBV4-2 and TRBJ2-7; the D is unclear. The CDR3 is made up of 14 amino acids. Germline-derived CDR1 and CDR2 are LGHNA and YNFKEQ. The CDR3 loop reads CASSQDRTSHEQYF. The CDR3 DNA is TGTGCCAGCAGCCAAGATAGGACCTCCCACGAGCAGTACTTC.

Turning to this clonotype: At one of its ends the junction is not consistent with the germline gene, which may arise from a read error. This chain uses TRBV20-1 with TRBJ1-5; D is undetermined. CDR3 size: 13 residues. CDR1 is DFQATT and CDR2 is SNEGSKA in the germline V gene (reference sequence). The chain's CDR3 is CSASPGTNQPQRF. The DNA for the CDR3 is TGCAGTGCTAGTCCGGGAACGAATCAGCCCCAGCGTTTT.

This clonotype was detected only a few times. The chain links TRBV3-1 to TRBJ1-2, with D unclear. Germline V gene data show CDR1 as LGHDT and CDR2 as YNNKEL (reference sequence). The CDR3 covers 14 residues. Trimming cost V 0 bases and J 4 bases, with 9 bases left between them. The CDR3 protein is CASSQDFPTYGYTF. CDR3 in DNA: TGTGCCAGCAGCCAAGATTTTCCCACCTATGGCTACACCTTC.

The chain is built from TRBV5-1 and TRBJ2-3; 9 nucleotides align to TRBD1. The J segment lost 4 bases and the V segment lost 1 base, leaving 4 bases of the junction unmatched. This CDR3 region has 15 residues. Germline loops: CDR1 SGHRS, CDR2 YFSETQ. For the CDR3, the DNA is TGCGCCAGCAGCTTGAGACAGGGGGATGCAGATACGCAGTATTTT. This codes for CASSLRQGDADTQYF.

The rearrangement joins TRBV7-2 to TRBJ2-3; 10 bases match TRBD2. Germline CDR1 and CDR2: SGHTA and FQGNSA. With 1 base clipped from V and 3 bases from J, the junction kept 1 base outside the gene matches. This CDR3 is built from 15 residues. In DNA, the CDR3 is TGTGCCAGCAGCTTAGAGGGACTAGCGACAGATACGCAGTATTTT. Translation gives CASSLEGLATDTQYF. Full variable domain (missing parts from reference TRBV7-2 and TRBJ2-3): GAGVSQSPSNKVTEKGKDVELRCDPISGHTALYWYRQSLGQGLEFLIYFQGNSAPDKSGLPSDRFSAERTGGSVSTLTIQRTQQEDSAVYLCASSLEGLATDTQYFGPGTRLTVL.

At least ten counts were recorded for this clonotype. This chain joins TRBV29-1 and TRBJ1-1; D may be TRBD1 (6 bases). The CDR3 length is 13 residues. The germline V and J ends were trimmed by 4 bases and 4 bases, with 13 bases remaining between them. Germline lookup yields CDR1 SQVTM and CDR2 ANQGSEA. This CDR3 is CSVVRGRVTEAFF. The CDR3 coding sequence is TGCAGCGTTGTACGGGGGCGGGTCACTGAAGCTTTCTTT.